These T cell receptor beta chains were read from a single sample in a study of T cell responses to AZD1222 COVID-19 vaccine. TCRdb keeps only in-frame clones here, not all; method: immunoSEQ multiplex PCR. Of more than 150,000 clones listed, 87% were seen once; the top ten hold around 2.9%. The sample consisted of peripheral blood, taken on day 0 of MenACWY control vaccination. These receptors all come from an adult in good health. CDR3s include the opening cysteine and the closing phenylalanine or tryptophan. A D gene is named only where the DNA matches it firmly. Size is omitted from some rows. Given values are once, few, many or a class for expanded clones.

TRBJ2-7	TRBD2	TRBV19	-	TGTGCCAGTAGTATCAGCGCGGGAGTCGGCAACGAGCAGTACTTC	CASSISAGVGNEQYF
TRBJ2-7	TRBD1	TRBV28	-	TGTGCCAGCAGTCCTACGGACAGGGGCGCCTACGAGCAGTACTTC	CASSPTDRGAYEQYF
TRBJ1-1	-	TRBV19	-	TGTGCCAGCTCTTTCCTGAACACTGAAGCTTTCTTT	CASSFLNTEAFF
TRBJ1-2	-	TRBV5-1	-	TGCGCCAGCAGCTCCGGGGAGCCGGGACATGGCTACACCTTC	CASSSGEPGHGYTF
TRBJ1-1	-	TRBV5-1	-	TGCGCCAGCACCGGCGGAGGGGGAGTGGGTGAAGCTTTCTTT	CASTGGGGVGEAFF
TRBJ1-1	TRBD1	TRBV4-2	few	TGTGCCAGCAGCCCGGCGACAGGGGCGAACACTGAAGCTTTCTTT	CASSPATGANTEAFF
TRBJ2-3	TRBD2	TRBV27	-	TGTGCCAGCAGTTCCGGTCAAGCGGGAGAGGGCACAGATACGCAGTATTTT	CASSSGQAGEGTDTQYF
TRBJ2-2	-	TRBV27	-	TGTGCCAGCCGGTCGGGAGCCGGGGAGCTGTTTTTT	CASRSGAGELFF
TRBJ1-1	-	TRBV6-4	-	TGTGCCAGCAAGTTATCAGTTCACACTGAAGCTTTCTTT	CASKLSVHTEAFF
TRBJ1-2	TRBD1	TRBV5-5	few	TGTGCCAGCAGTGGGACAGCTTTGCCTTCTAGCTATGGCTACACCTTC	CASSGTALPSSYGYTF
TRBJ2-6	-	TRBV2	-	TGTGCCAGCAGTACTTGGGGACCCTTGAGCTCTGGGGCCAACGTCCTGACTTTC	CASSTWGPLSSGANVLTF
TRBJ2-2	-	TRBV9	-	TGTGCCAGCAGCACTGGTAGCGGCGCGAACACCGGGGAGCTGTTTTTT	CASSTGSGANTGELFF
TRBJ1-1	-	TRBV9	-	TGTGCCAGCAGCGTATCTGGCATGAACACTGAAGCTTTCTTT	CASSVSGMNTEAFF
TRBJ2-3	TRBD2	TRBV2	-	TGTGCCAGCAGACTGACTAGCGGGAGATCAGATACGCAGTATTTT	CASRLTSGRSDTQYF
TRBJ1-4	-	TRBV5-4	-	TGTGCCAGCAGCTTCCTGGGACAAGAAAATGAAAAACTGTTTTTT	CASSFLGQENEKLFF
TRBJ1-6	TRBD1	TRBV11-2	-	TGTGCCAGCAGCTTTATTCGGGACAGGGGAAGTTCACCCCTCCACTTT	CASSFIRDRGSSPLHF
TRBJ2-1	-	TRBV7-9	-	TGTGCCAGCAGCTACGGACTCAATGAGCAGTTCTTC	CASSYGLNEQFF
TRBJ1-4	-	TRBV28	once	TGTGCCAGCAGTTTTCTGGGGGCGGGTGAAAAACTGTTTTTT	CASSFLGAGEKLFF
TRBJ1-5	-	TRBV12-3/TRBV12-4	-	TGTGCCAGCAGTTTAGTCCTTCATCAGCCCCAGCATTTT	CASSLVLHQPQHF
TRBJ2-5	TRBD2	TRBV5-1	-	TGCGCCAGCAGCTTGTTACCAGCGGGGGGCCTTGAGGGGACCCAGTACTTC	CASSLLPAGGLEGTQYF
TRBJ1-1	TRBD1	TRBV6-5	-	TGTGCCAGCAGACAGACAGGGCTGAACACTGAAGCTTTCTTT	CASRQTGLNTEAFF
TRBJ1-5	-	TRBV30	once	TGTGCCTGGAGTGTGGGCGGAAGCAATCAGCCCCAGCATTTT	CAWSVGGSNQPQHF
TRBJ2-2	-	TRBV7-3	-	TGTGCCAGCAGCATGGGAACCGGGGAGCTGTTTTTT	CASSMGTGELFF
TRBJ2-7	TRBD1	TRBV7-9	-	TGTGCCAGCAGCCTCCGGGACAGTCCCTACGAGCAGTACTTC	CASSLRDSPYEQYF
TRBJ1-4	-	TRBV6-5	-	TGTGCCAGCAATCCACAGGGCCGTAATGAAAAACTGTTTTTT	CASNPQGRNEKLFF
TRBJ1-2	-	TRBV12-3/TRBV12-4	-	TGTGCCAGCGGGGCCGAAGTTCGAGGTGGCTACACCTTC	CASGAEVRGGYTF
TRBJ2-7	-	TRBV6-2/TRBV6-3	-	TGTGCCAGCAGACCTCCGACAGGTCGTCGGGACGAGCAGTACTTC	CASRPPTGRRDEQYF
TRBJ2-1	TRBD2	TRBV4-1	-	TGCGCCAGCAGCCAAATAGCGGGAGGAACTGAGCAGTTCTTC	CASSQIAGGTEQFF
TRBJ1-2	-	TRBV9	-	TGTGCCAGCAGCGTAGAGGGGCGCGGTAACTATGGCTACACCTTC	CASSVEGRGNYGYTF